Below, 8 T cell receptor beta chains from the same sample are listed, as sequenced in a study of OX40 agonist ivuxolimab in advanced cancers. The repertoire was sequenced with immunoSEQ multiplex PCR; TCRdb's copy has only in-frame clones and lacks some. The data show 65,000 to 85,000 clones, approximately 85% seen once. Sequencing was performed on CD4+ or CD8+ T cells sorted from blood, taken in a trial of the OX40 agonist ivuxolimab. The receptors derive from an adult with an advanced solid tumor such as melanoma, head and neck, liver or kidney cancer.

This CDR3 reads CAGSGLETQYF. In DNA form, the CDR3 reads TGTGCCGGCTCCGGGCTAGAGACCCAGTACTTC. The chain recombines TRBV30 with TRBJ2-5, with D uncertain. Germline CDR1 reads GTSNPN; CDR2 reads SVGIG (reference sequence). Trimming took off 8 bases at V and 4 bases at J, with 11 bases between the two ends. This CDR3 is built from 11 residues.

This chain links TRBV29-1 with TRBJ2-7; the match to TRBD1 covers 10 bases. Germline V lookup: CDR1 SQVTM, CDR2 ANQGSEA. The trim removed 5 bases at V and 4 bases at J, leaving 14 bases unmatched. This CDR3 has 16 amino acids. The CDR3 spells CSVSRSGTGVTYEQYF. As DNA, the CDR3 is TGCAGCGTTTCCCGCTCCGGGACAGGGGTTACTTACGAGCAGTACTTC.

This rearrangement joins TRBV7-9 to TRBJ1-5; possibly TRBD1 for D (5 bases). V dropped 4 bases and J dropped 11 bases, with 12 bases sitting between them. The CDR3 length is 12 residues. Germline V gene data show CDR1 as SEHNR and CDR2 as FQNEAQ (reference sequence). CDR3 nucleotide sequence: TGTGCCAGCAGCTCAGTGGGGGGGTCCCAGCATTTT. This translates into CASSSVGGSQHF.

The CDR3 DNA reads as TGTGCCAGCAGCTTGACAGGGGGGGCAAACATTCAGTACTTC. This translates into CASSLTGGANIQYF. The chain joins TRBV27 to TRBJ2-4, with TRBD1 identical over 9 bases. Per germline, CDR1 MNHEY and CDR2 SMNVEV (reference sequence). The junction had 6 bases not matched to a gene; V was cut back by 6 bases and J by 6 bases. CDR3 size: 14 residues.

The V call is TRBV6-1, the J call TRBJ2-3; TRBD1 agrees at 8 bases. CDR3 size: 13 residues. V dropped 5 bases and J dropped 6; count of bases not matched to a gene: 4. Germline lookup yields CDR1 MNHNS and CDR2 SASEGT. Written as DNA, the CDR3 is TGTGCCAGCAGTCCGGACAGGGTGGATACGCAGTATTTT. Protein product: CASSPDRVDTQYF.

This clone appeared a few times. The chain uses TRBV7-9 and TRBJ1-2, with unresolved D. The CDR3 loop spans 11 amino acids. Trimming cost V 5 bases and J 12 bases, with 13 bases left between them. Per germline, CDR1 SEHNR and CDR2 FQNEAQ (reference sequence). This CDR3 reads CASSRAEVHTF. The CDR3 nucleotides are TGTGCCAGCAGCCGGGCGGAGGTCCACACCTTC.

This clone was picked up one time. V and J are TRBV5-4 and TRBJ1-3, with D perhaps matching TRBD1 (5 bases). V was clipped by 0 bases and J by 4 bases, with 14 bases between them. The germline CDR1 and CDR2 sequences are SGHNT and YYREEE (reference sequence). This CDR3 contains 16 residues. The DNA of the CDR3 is TGTGCCAGCAGCTTGGGTTTGGTCCAGGGAGGAAACACCATATATTTT. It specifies CASSLGLVQGGNTIYF.

The CDR3 is CASVGESNTQYF. The DNA of the CDR3 is TGTGCCAGCGTCGGCGAGTCGAATACGCAGTATTTT. This sequence joins TRBV2 and TRBJ2-3; D not certain. The CDR3 loop spans 12 amino acids. V lost 8 bases to trimming and J lost 7 bases, with 13 bases between them. CDR1 is SNHLY, CDR2 FYNNEI, per germline.